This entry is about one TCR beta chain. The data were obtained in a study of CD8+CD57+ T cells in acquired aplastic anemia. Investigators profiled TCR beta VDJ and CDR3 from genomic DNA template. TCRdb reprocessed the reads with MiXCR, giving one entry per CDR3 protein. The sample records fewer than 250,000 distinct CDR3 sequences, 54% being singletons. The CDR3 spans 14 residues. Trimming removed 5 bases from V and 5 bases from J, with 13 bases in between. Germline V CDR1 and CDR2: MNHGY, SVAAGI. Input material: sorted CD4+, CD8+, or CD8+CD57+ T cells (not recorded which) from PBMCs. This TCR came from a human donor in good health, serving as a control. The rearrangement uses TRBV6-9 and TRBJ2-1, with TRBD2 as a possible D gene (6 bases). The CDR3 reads CASSEGTYDNEQFF. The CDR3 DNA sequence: TGTGCCAGCAGTGAAGGGACTTACGACAATGAGCAGTTCTTC.